The subject of this entry is one TCR beta chain. What it recognizes is unknown. The data belong to a study of cytomegalovirus exposure and HLA in healthy donors. Findings and caveats of the study: Rarity held for most TCR sequences, but there were some public TCRs that occurred in many donors. Reportedly, TCR beta sequences accurately predicted HLA-A and HLA-B alleles in most subjects. The study put some 160 TCR beta chains on its list as cytomegalovirus-associated.

Use of 60 Vbeta and 13 Jbeta primers characterized the PCR. Sequenced by immunoSEQ multiplex PCR; TCRdb stores in-frame clones only, minus some. The data contain about 140,000 clones, around 80% of them singletons. The specimen was PBMCs. The source of this sequence is a male donor in good health and CMV-seronegative.

In DNA form, the CDR3 reads TGCGCCAGCACCCCGGTGGGACTAGCGGCCACAGATACGCAGTATTTT. As protein: CASTPVGLAATDTQYF. The rearrangement uses TRBV5-1 and TRBJ2-3, with TRBD2 matching 11 bases. The germline V gene has CDR1 SGHRS and CDR2 YFSETQ. This CDR3 region has 16 residues. The V and J ends lost 6 bases and 2 bases, in that order; junction bases with no gene match: 8. Full variable domain (rest looked up from reference TRBV5-1 and TRBJ2-3): KAGVTQTPRYLIKTRGQQVTLSCSPISGHRSVSWYQQTPGQGLQFLFEYFSETQRNKGNFPGRFSGRQFSNSRSEMNVSTLELGDSALYLCASTPVGLAATDTQYFGPGTRLTVL.